Listed below are T cell receptor beta chains from one sample, sequenced in a study of cytotoxic CD8 clonotypes in ibrutinib-treated CLL. Using immunoSEQ multiplex PCR, the repertoire was profiled, and TCRdb retains in-frame clones only, with some absent. The repertoire holds about 130,000 clones, with around three quarters as singletons. This specimen was PBMCs, taken after 12 months of ibrutinib treatment. All receptors come from a human donor with chronic lymphocytic leukemia. CDR3s include the opening cysteine and the closing phenylalanine or tryptophan. The order of the fields is V gene, clone size, J gene, D gene, CDR3 DNA, CDR3 protein. The D gene is left open where the match is weak. The size entry is marked missing in some rows and otherwise reads once, few, many or a size class.

TRBV6-5	NA	TRBJ1-1	NA	TGTGCCAGCAGTTATTATCAGGGCTCTGAAGCTTTCTTT	CASSYYQGSEAFF
TRBV13	NA	TRBJ2-1	NA	TGTGCCAGCAGCTTAGGCGAGGTCTCCTACAATGAGCAGTTCTTC	CASSLGEVSYNEQFF
TRBV7-7	NA	TRBJ2-2	NA	TGTGCTAGCAGCTTAAGTGGGGCCGGGGAGCTGTTTTTT	CASSLSGAGELFF
TRBV30	NA	TRBJ1-5	NA	TGTGCCTGGAGTGCAGGAAACCAGCCCCAGCATTTT	CAWSAGNQPQHF
TRBV9	NA	TRBJ2-7	NA	TGTGCCAGCAGCGCCGGACAGAGGCCCTACGAGCAGTACTTC	CASSAGQRPYEQYF
TRBV15	few	TRBJ2-2	TRBD1	TGTGCCACCAGGGAAGGGACAGGGGCTGCCGGGGAGCTGTTTTTT	CATREGTGAAGELFF
TRBV7-9	once	TRBJ2-5	NA	TGTGCCAGTCCCTCTGACATCGAGACCCAGTACTTC	CASPSDIETQYF
TRBV2	NA	TRBJ1-4	NA	TGTGCCAGCATAAGAGACAGGAATAATGAAAAACTGTTTTTT	CASIRDRNNEKLFF
TRBV27	NA	TRBJ2-7	TRBD2	TGTGCCAGCAGTTCGACCCGGGGGGGACCGAGCTACGAGCAGTACTTC	CASSSTRGGPSYEQYF
TRBV10-1	NA	TRBJ2-4	NA	TGCGCCAGCAGCCCTTCCCAGGGTCTTGGGGCCAAAAACATTCAGTACTTC	CASSPSQGLGAKNIQYF
TRBV5-6	NA	TRBJ2-3	TRBD1	TGTGCCAGCAGCTTGGCCTCCGGGACAGGGGGCACAGATACGCAGTATTTT	CASSLASGTGGTDTQYF
TRBV10-2	few	TRBJ1-1	NA	TGCGCCAGCAGTGAGTCCAGCAGGGCTGAAGCTTTCTTT	CASSESSRAEAFF
TRBV12-2	once	TRBJ2-3	NA	TGTGCAAGTCGCTTAGGGGAGGGAGGGAACACAGATACGCAGTATTTT	CASRLGEGGNTDTQYF
TRBV6-1	NA	TRBJ1-1	NA	TGTGCCAGCAAGTACGGGGACACTGAAGCTTTCTTT	CASKYGDTEAFF
TRBV7-2	NA	TRBJ1-1	NA	TGTGCCAGCAGCGAGTACAAGAACACTGAAGCTTTCTTT	CASSEYKNTEAFF
TRBV2	NA	TRBJ2-7	NA	TGTGCCAGCAGTGACACAGGTAACTACGAGCAGTACTTC	CASSDTGNYEQYF
TRBV12-5	NA	TRBJ2-1	TRBD2	TGTGCTAGTGGTCCGAGGACTAGCGACGACAATGAGCAGTTCTTC	CASGPRTSDDNEQFF
TRBV7-3	NA	TRBJ2-1	NA	TGTGCCAGCAGCTTCAACAGGGACCGCGAGCAGTTCTTC	CASSFNRDREQFF
TRBV19	NA	TRBJ1-5	NA	TGTGCCAGTAGTACCCTCCGGGGACGGAGTTTCGGACAGCCCCAGCATTTT	CASSTLRGRSFGQPQHF
TRBV11-3	NA	TRBJ1-1	NA	TGTGCCAGCAGCTTCTGGAGGGATGAAGCTTTCTTT	CASSFWRDEAFF
TRBV4-1	NA	TRBJ1-5	NA	TGCGCCAGCAGCTTAGGACAGCTAATAAATCAGCCCCAGCATTTT	CASSLGQLINQPQHF
TRBV11-2	NA	TRBJ1-1	NA	TGTGCCAGCAGCTCTCCCGCGTCGGGGGTATTTGAAGCTTTCTTT	CASSSPASGVFEAFF
TRBV2	NA	TRBJ2-3	TRBD1	TGTGCCAGCAGTGTAGAGGACAGGTACACAGATACGCAGTATTTT	CASSVEDRYTDTQYF
TRBV28	NA	TRBJ2-7	NA	TGTGCCAGCAGTGAAACCCCCTCTCTACGGAGCGAGCAGTACTTC	CASSETPSLRSEQYF
TRBV11-3	NA	TRBJ2-1	TRBD2	TGTGCCAGCAGCTTATGGGATAGCGGGAGGGTCAATGAGCAGTTCTTC	CASSLWDSGRVNEQFF
TRBV7-9	NA	TRBJ2-7	TRBD1	TGTGCCAGCAGCTTAGGCCGGGACAGGGGGGACTACGAGCAGTACTTC	CASSLGRDRGDYEQYF
TRBV7-9	NA	TRBJ2-7	TRBD2	TGTGCCAGCAGCCGGACTAGCGGGAGTACCCACGAGCAGTACTTC	CASSRTSGSTHEQYF
TRBV5-4	NA	TRBJ2-1	TRBD2	TGTGCCAGCAGTATACAAACGGGAGGGCCGAACAATGAGCAGTTCTTC	CASSIQTGGPNNEQFF
TRBV11-2	NA	TRBJ2-7	NA	TGTGCCAGCAGCTTGGAGGGACAGTCCTACGAGCAGTACTTC	CASSLEGQSYEQYF
TRBV12-5	NA	TRBJ2-7	TRBD2	TGTGCTAGTGGTCGACCCCCAGCTAGCGGTGGCTCCTACGAGCAGTACTTC	CASGRPPASGGSYEQYF
TRBV6-1	NA	TRBJ1-2	NA	TGTGCCAGCAGTGTCACCGGGTCCGCCTATGGCTACACCTTC	CASSVTGSAYGYTF
TRBV29-1	NA	TRBJ2-7	TRBD2	TGCAGCGTTGGACGCGGGAGCTCCTACGAGCAGTACTTC	CSVGRGSSYEQYF
TRBV7-6	NA	TRBJ1-1	NA	TGTGCCAGCAGCTTAGGGCAGGACATGAACACTGAAGCTTTCTTT	CASSLGQDMNTEAFF
TRBV6-1	NA	TRBJ2-7	NA	TGTGCCAGCAGTGTTTATCACGAGCAGTACTTC	CASSVYHEQYF
TRBV25-1	NA	TRBJ2-7	TRBD1	TGTGCCAGCAGTGTGGGACAGAGACCGTCCTACGAGCAGTACTTC	CASSVGQRPSYEQYF
TRBV6-5	once	TRBJ2-7	NA	TGTGCCAGCAGTTATCAGACCCTCGGCTCCTACGAGCAGTACTTC	CASSYQTLGSYEQYF
TRBV2	NA	TRBJ2-7	NA	TGTGCCAGCAGTGAATGGCAGGGGAAGTACTTC	CASSEWQGKYF
TRBV7-6	NA	TRBJ2-1	TRBD2	TGTGCCAGCAGCTTAACTAGCGGGATAGTTGGCGAGCAGTTCTTC	CASSLTSGIVGEQFF
TRBV21-1	NA	TRBJ2-5	NA	TGTGCCAGCAGCAAAGAGACAGGGGGTAGGGAGACCCAGTACTTC	CASSKETGGRETQYF
TRBV7-2	NA	TRBJ2-1	TRBD2	TGTGCCAGCAGACTAGCGGGAGGCCACAATGAGCAGTTCTTC	CASRLAGGHNEQFF
TRBV30	NA	TRBJ1-2	NA	TGTGCCTGGAGTGTCGGGGTCATCTATGGCTACACCTTC	CAWSVGVIYGYTF
TRBV14	NA	TRBJ2-5	NA	TGTGCCAGCAGCCACATGCTGATCCATGGTTACCAAGAGACCCAGTACTTC	CASSHMLIHGYQETQYF
TRBV30	NA	TRBJ2-6	NA	TGTGCCTGGAGTGGATCCACCGGGGCCAACGTCCTGACTTTC	CAWSGSTGANVLTF
TRBV11-2	NA	TRBJ2-7	NA	TGTGCCAGCAGCCATAACGGGCAAGACTACGAGCAGTACTTC	CASSHNGQDYEQYF
TRBV10-3	NA	TRBJ2-2	NA	TGTGCCATCAGTGAAATCGGGGGAGGGGAGCTGTTTTTT	CAISEIGGGELFF
TRBV20-1	NA	TRBJ2-3	NA	TGCAGTGCTAGGGAACTAGTCCGCCTTGGTTTT	CSARELVRLGF
TRBV6-6	NA	TRBJ2-7	NA	TGTGCCAGCAGTGGGGAAGGGGGTGGGAGTTACGAGCAGTACTTC	CASSGEGGGSYEQYF